This T cell receptor beta chain was sequenced for a study of blood T cell repertoires in COVID-19. Across the study: Collection of acute and convalescent COVID-19 samples took place in the United States, Italy and Spain.

Data came from immunoSEQ multiplex PCR; TCRdb stores just in-frame clones and leaves some out. Of under 350,000 clones in the sample, roughly 86% were seen once. Trimming took 4 bases from V and 4 from J; bases not matched to a gene: 6. CDR1 is MNHEY, CDR2 SVGAGI, per germline. This CDR3 has 14 amino acids. This chain uses TRBV6-5 with TRBJ1-1, with 7 bases aligning to TRBD1. Sequences were obtained from peripheral blood. This TCR came from a man between 65 and 85 years old with acute or convalescent COVID-19. The CDR3 DNA follows: TGTGCCAGCAGTTTCAGGGGGGCCGTCACTGAAGCTTTCTTT. As protein: CASSFRGAVTEAFF.